This entry lists 18 T cell receptor beta chains sequenced from one sample in a study of cytomegalovirus exposure and HLA in healthy donors. PCR involved 60 Vbeta and 13 Jbeta primers. TCRdb's table, derived via immunoSEQ multiplex PCR, lists solely in-frame clones and lacks some. Of under 150,000 clones listed, 70% to 90% are singletons. Sequencing input: PBMCs. The receptors were sampled from a man in his forties or fifties in good health and CMV-seronegative.

The chain employs TRBV6-1 and TRBJ2-5; D is possibly TRBD2 (7 bases). Near its end, the DNA agrees better with TRBJ2-7, so the J call may be wrong. The CDR3 is 15 residues long. Germline values: CDR1 MNHNS, CDR2 SASEGT. As DNA, the CDR3 is TGTGCCAGCAGTGAAATGGGGGGGGCCTCCTACGAGCAGTACTTC. It specifies CASSEMGGASYEQYF.

The V call is TRBV6-1, the J call TRBJ1-5, with 9 bases aligning to TRBD1. CDR3 length: 15 residues. Germline V CDR1 and CDR2: MNHNS, SASEGT. V shed 6 bases and J 6 bases; nucleotides not matched to a gene: 9. CDR3 coding DNA: TGTGCCAGCAGCCCCACAGGGGGCTCGGTTCAGCCCCAGCATTTT. Its protein product is CASSPTGGSVQPQHF.

This clone has a single count. The V and J genes are TRBV6-5 and TRBJ2-2, with TRBD1 identical over 9 bases. CDR1 is MNHEY and CDR2 is SVGAGI in the germline V gene. The CDR3 sequence is 15 residues long. With V trimmed by 2 bases and J by 5 bases, 3 bases remained unmatched. CDR3 nucleotides: TGTGCCAGCAGTTACGGGACAGGGCGAACCGGGGAGCTGTTTTTT. This sequence encodes CASSYGTGRTGELFF.

The chain carries TRBV6-7 and TRBJ2-2, with TRBD1 matching over 8 bases. TRBV6-7 is marked as an open reading frame, function uncertain. V lost 5 bases, J lost 0 bases, and 11 bases stayed unmatched. The CDR3 consists of 18 residues. The CDR3 DNA reads as TGTGCCAGCAGTGTCCCCAGGGGGCCTAATACGAACACCGGGGAGCTGTTTTTT. Its protein product is CASSVPRGPNTNTGELFF.

The chain couples TRBV7-3 to TRBJ2-1; TRBD2 matches 8 bases. CDR3 length: 16 amino acids. The V and J ends lost 5 bases and 9 bases, in that order; junction bases with no gene match: 15. Germline-derived CDR1 and CDR2 are SGHTA and FQGTGA. The CDR3, as DNA: TGTGCCAGCAGCCGGGGGGGCGGGGATAACCGGGGTGAGCAGTTCTTC. As protein: CASSRGGGDNRGEQFF.

The chain has TRBV4-1 and TRBJ2-7; 7 bases align to TRBD1. The germline V gene encodes CDR1 MGHRA and CDR2 YSYEKL. Germline trimming cut 2 bases from V and 6 bases from J; bases unmatched to any gene: 13. The length of the CDR3 is 16 residues. CDR3 sequence: CASSQITGTDFSEQYF. Here the CDR3 DNA reads TGCGCCAGCAGCCAAATAACCGGGACAGATTTCAGCGAGCAGTACTTC.

The chain is built from TRBV29-1 and TRBJ1-1; D might be TRBD1 (6 bases). The CDR3 runs 14 residues. From germline, CDR1 is SQVTM and CDR2 ANQGSEA. Trimming shortened V by 7 bases and J by 2 bases, and 17 bases separated the two germline ends. The CDR3 sequence: CSALRGGTNTEAFF. The CDR3 DNA follows: TGCAGCGCTTTAAGGGGGGGGACAAACACTGAAGCTTTCTTT.

The V gene is TRBV28, the J gene TRBJ1-1; a possible D gene is TRBD1 (6 bases). V was shortened by 5 bases and J by 5 bases, with 12 bases between the two germline ends. The CDR3 loop spans 13 amino acids. Per the germline V gene, CDR1 is MDHEN and CDR2 is SYDVKM. The CDR3 sequence is CASSHPTGTEAFF. The CDR3 coding sequence is TGTGCCAGCAGTCACCCGACAGGAACTGAAGCTTTCTTT.

This clone was seen only a few times. V gene TRBV4-1 combines with J gene TRBJ1-2, with D perhaps TRBD1 (5 bases). The CDR3 sequence is 13 residues long. Germline loops: CDR1 MGHRA, CDR2 YSYEKL. V shed 2 bases and J shed 8 bases, with 12 bases lying between them. CDR3 sequence (DNA): TGCGCCAGCAGCCAACCTAGGACATACGGCTACACCTTC. Translation: CASSQPRTYGYTF.

The V gene is TRBV19, the J gene TRBJ1-5, with TRBD1 matching 10 bases. The CDR3 contains 17 residues. The germline CDR1 and CDR2 sequences are LNHDA and SQIVND (reference sequence). The ends lost 7 bases at V and 0 bases at J; junction bases unmatched: 9. The DNA for the CDR3 is TGTGCCAGTACCACGACAGGGGGCCCCTATAGCAATCAGCCCCAGCATTTT. It is translated as CASTTTGGPYSNQPQHF.

This chain uses TRBV15 with TRBJ2-7; TRBD1 aligns across 9 bases. There are 15 residues in the CDR3. From germline, CDR1 is LNHNV and CDR2 YYDKDF (reference sequence). After removal of 1 base from V and 6 bases from J, the junction contained 7 bases not matched to a gene. The CDR3 is CATSRGSEQGAEQYF. DNA of the CDR3: TGTGCCACCAGCAGAGGTTCGGAACAGGGGGCCGAGCAGTACTTC.

The chain joins TRBV10-2 to TRBJ2-7; 11 bases align to TRBD1. The junction had 4 bases not matched to a gene; V was cut back by 3 bases and J by 3 bases. The CDR3 contains 15 residues. Germline V gives CDR1 WSHSY, CDR2 SAAADI. The CDR3 coding sequence is TGCGCCAGCAGTGATAAGGGACAGGGGGTCTACGAGCAGTACTTC. It codes for CASSDKGQGVYEQYF.

There are a few counts of this clone. The chain has TRBV11-2 and TRBJ1-1; 7 positions agree with TRBD1. The CDR3 spans 14 residues. CDR1 is SGHAT and CDR2 is FQNNGV in the germline V gene. V lost 5 bases and J lost 1; bases outside the gene matches: 4. CDR3 nucleotide sequence: TGTGCCAGCAGCCTACAGGGGAAGAACACTGAAGCTTTCTTT. Its protein is CASSLQGKNTEAFF.

Here the CDR3 reads CASSIELQGDEQYF. The DNA for the CDR3 is TGTGCCAGTAGTATAGAACTACAGGGTGACGAGCAGTACTTC. The chain is built from TRBV19 and TRBJ2-7; D is possibly TRBD1 (6 bases). Germline CDR1 reads LNHDA; CDR2 reads SQIVND (reference sequence). V gave up 0 bases and J gave up 5 bases, with 11 bases separating them. The CDR3 is 14 amino acids.

V gene TRBV5-1 combines with J gene TRBJ2-3; D gene unclear. Between the trimmed V and J ends, which lost 2 bases and 6 bases, there was a span of 4 bases. The CDR3 sequence is 11 residues long. Per germline, CDR1 SGHRS and CDR2 YFSETQ. In DNA, the CDR3 is TGCGCCAGCAGCTTCGTGGATACGCAGTATTTT. This codes for CASSFVDTQYF.

The J gene is TRBJ2-7, the V gene TRBV7-9; TRBD2 aligns across 7 bases. Trimming removed 1 base from V and 2 bases from J; junction bases left unmatched: 2. This CDR3 is 14 amino acids long. Germline CDR1 SEHNR, CDR2 FQNEAQ (reference sequence). CDR3 amino acids: CASSLGGGAYEQYF. Written as DNA, the CDR3 is TGTGCCAGCAGCTTAGGCGGGGGAGCCTACGAGCAGTACTTC.

This chain joins TRBV11-3 and TRBJ2-5; 13 positions match TRBD2. This CDR3 region has 17 residues. Germline lookup yields CDR1 SGHNT and CDR2 YENEEA. The junction had 8 bases not matched to a gene; V was cut back by 5 bases and J by 2 bases. The CDR3 spells CASSRRRTSGGQETQYF. CDR3 nucleotides: TGTGCCAGCAGCCGACGGCGGACTAGCGGGGGACAAGAGACCCAGTACTTC.

The chain uses TRBV27 and TRBJ1-1; tentatively, D is TRBD1 (6 bases). The ends were cut back, 5 bases at V and 2 bases at J, with 21 bases in the middle. From germline, CDR1 is MNHEY and CDR2 SMNVEV (reference sequence). The CDR3 length is 17 residues. In DNA form, the CDR3 reads TGTGCCAGCAGTCCCCAGACAGGTAGGGGAGCAAACACTGAAGCTTTCTTT. Protein: CASSPQTGRGANTEAFF.